These 30 T cell receptor beta chains share one sample of origin, sequenced in a study of OX40 agonist ivuxolimab in advanced cancers. Assay: immunoSEQ multiplex PCR; the TCRdb copy retains only in-frame clones and omits some. The table records approximately 41,000 clones, approximately 87% of them present only once. Here the sequenced sample was CD4+ or CD8+ T cells sorted from blood, taken in a trial of the OX40 agonist ivuxolimab. The receptors were sampled from an adult with an advanced solid tumor such as melanoma, head and neck, liver or kidney cancer.

V and J are TRBV11-3 and TRBJ2-1; 9 nucleotides match TRBD2. Germline V CDR1 and CDR2: SGHNT, YENEEA. V shed 5 bases, J shed 5 bases, and the junction held 4 bases outside the gene matches. The CDR3 extends over 14 amino acids. DNA for the CDR3: TGTGCCAGCAGCGGGACTAGCACCAACAATGAGCAGTTCTTC. Protein product: CASSGTSTNNEQFF.

The chain couples TRBV19 to TRBJ2-3; 7 bases are shared with TRBD1. J gave up 1 base and V 5 bases, and 6 bases lay outside the gene matches. The CDR3 is 15 residues long. The germline gives CDR1 LNHDA, CDR2 SQIVND (reference sequence). The CDR3 DNA is TGTGCCAGTAGTCCGTACAGGGGTGGCACAGATACGCAGTATTTT. Its protein product is CASSPYRGGTDTQYF.

This chain links TRBV5-6 with TRBJ2-7, with 7 bases that match TRBD1. The J segment lost 4 bases and the V segment lost 0 bases, leaving 4 bases of the junction unmatched. The germline V gene encodes CDR1 SGHDT and CDR2 YYEEEE. The CDR3 is 14 residues long. CDR3 amino acids: CASSLGQGAYEQYF. DNA for the CDR3: TGTGCCAGCAGCTTGGGACAGGGAGCGTACGAGCAGTACTTC.

CDR3 DNA: TGTGCCAGCAGCTTGGGACAAGATGACTACGAGCAGTACTTC. Protein product: CASSLGQDDYEQYF. V and J are TRBV6-5 and TRBJ2-5; weak D call: TRBD1 (6 bases). The end of the DNA fits TRBJ2-7 better, so the J call may be wrong. This CDR3 contains 14 residues. Germline V CDR1 and CDR2: MNHEY, SVGAGI.

CDR3 sequence: CASSLDAGTNNEQFF. The DNA of the CDR3 is TGTGCCAGCAGCTTAGACGCGGGAACGAACAATGAGCAGTTCTTC. The chain couples TRBV7-2 to TRBJ2-1; D possibly corresponds to TRBD2 (6 bases). V shed 1 base and J shed 5 bases, with 12 bases lying between them. The CDR3 sequence is 15 residues long. The germline V gene encodes CDR1 SGHTA and CDR2 FQGNSA.

The chain joins TRBV6-6 to TRBJ1-2, with D unresolved. Germline V gene lookup returns CDR1 MNHNY and CDR2 SVGAGI (reference sequence). The CDR3 runs to 13 residues. V lost 0 bases and J lost 7, with 9 bases in between. For the CDR3, the DNA is TGTGCCAGCAGTTACTCATGGGCGGCTGGCTACACCTTC. This gives the protein CASSYSWAAGYTF.

The CDR3 spells CASSQTSGGIYEQYF. CDR3 sequence (DNA): TGTGCCAGCAGCCAAACTAGCGGGGGCATCTACGAGCAGTACTTC. J is TRBJ2-7 and V is TRBV5-4, with TRBD2 matching 11 bases. Germline V gene lookup returns CDR1 SGHNT and CDR2 YYREEE (reference sequence). The J segment lost 3 bases and the V segment lost 4 bases, leaving 6 bases of the junction unmatched. The CDR3 runs 15 residues.

V usage is TRBV13 and J usage is TRBJ2-4; D ambiguous. Trimming removed 4 bases at V and 5 bases at J, with 12 bases between. The CDR3 is 14 amino acids. Germline V gene sequence: CDR1 PRHDT, CDR2 FYEKMQ (reference sequence). The CDR3 DNA sequence: TGTGCCAGCAGCTCGGGCCATAGGGAAAACATTCAGTACTTC. This translates into CASSSGHRENIQYF.

The V gene is TRBV11-3, the J gene TRBJ1-1; 11 nucleotides agree with TRBD1. V was clipped by 5 bases and J by 0 bases; unmatched bases: 5. The CDR3 sequence is 16 residues long. CDR1 and CDR2 (germline): SGHNT, YENEEA. CDR3 residues: CASSPGTGGLNTEAFF. CDR3 nucleotides: TGTGCCAGCAGCCCCGGGACAGGGGGTTTGAACACTGAAGCTTTCTTT.

The chain combines TRBV5-1 with TRBJ1-3; no definite D call. V lost 0 bases to trimming and J lost 0 bases, with 7 bases between them. Germline V gene lookup returns CDR1 SGHRS and CDR2 YFSETQ. The CDR3 runs to 15 residues. CDR3 sequence: CASSLGPSSGNTIYF. The CDR3 DNA follows: TGCGCCAGCAGCTTGGGGCCGAGCTCTGGAAACACCATATATTTT.

V usage is TRBV27 and J usage is TRBJ2-7; TRBD1 might be the D (5 bases). The V end was cut by 7 bases, the J end by 3 bases, with 16 bases between. Germline V gene sequence: CDR1 MNHEY, CDR2 SMNVEV (reference sequence). This CDR3 has 14 amino acids. CDR3 nucleotides: TGTGCCAGCACCACCACAGGACCGATCTACGAGCAGTACTTC. It translates to CASTTTGPIYEQYF.

The chain combines TRBV2 with TRBJ2-6; D tentatively fits TRBD1 or TRBD2 (5 bases each). Germline CDR1 reads SNHLY; CDR2 reads FYNNEI. This CDR3 contains 15 residues. V lost 6 bases to trimming and J lost 1 base, with 10 bases between them. This chain's CDR3 is CASRTGASGANVLTF. CDR3 DNA sequence: TGTGCCAGCAGGACCGGGGCATCTGGGGCCAACGTCCTGACTTTC.

The rearrangement joins TRBV7-9 to TRBJ2-5; 10 bases line up with TRBD1. V shed 6 bases, J shed 0 bases, and the junction held 10 bases outside the gene matches. This CDR3 comprises 17 residues. Germline V lookup: CDR1 SEHNR, CDR2 FQNEAQ (reference sequence). The CDR3 region is CASRAWGTGAYQETQYF. CDR3 nucleotides: TGTGCCAGCAGGGCCTGGGGGACAGGGGCATACCAAGAGACCCAGTACTTC.

J is TRBJ2-3 and V is TRBV5-1; 7 bases align to TRBD2. V was pared by 4 bases and J by 4 bases, with 3 bases of the junction left unmatched. Germline CDR1 is SGHRS and CDR2 is YFSETQ. There are 13 residues in the CDR3. The CDR3 is CASSLGGADTQYF. The CDR3, as DNA: TGCGCCAGCAGCCTGGGAGGGGCAGATACGCAGTATTTT. The full variable domain, its missing parts supplied by reference TRBV5-1 and TRBJ2-3, is KAGVTQTPRYLIKTRGQQVTLSCSPISGHRSVSWYQQTPGQGLQFLFEYFSETQRNKGNFPGRFSGRQFSNSRSEMNVSTLELGDSALYLCASSLGGADTQYFGPGTRLTVL.

This sequence joins TRBV18 and TRBJ2-2; D gene ambiguous. Germline CDR1 reads KGHSH; CDR2 reads LQKENI. V gave up 1 base and J gave up 0 bases, with 9 bases separating them. The CDR3 extends over 16 amino acids. The CDR3 nucleotides are TGTGCCAGCTCACCACTCGGAAGGGCGAACACCGGGGAGCTGTTTTTT. Its protein is CASSPLGRANTGELFF.

The chain carries TRBV30 and TRBJ1-1; D ambiguous. Germline CDR1 reads GTSNPN; CDR2 reads SVGIG (reference sequence). This CDR3 has 12 amino acids. V lost 3 bases to trimming and J lost 3 bases, with 8 bases between them. CDR3 in amino acids: CAWSLGYTEAFF. The CDR3 DNA is TGTGCCTGGAGCCTAGGGTACACTGAAGCTTTCTTT.

The CDR3 DNA follows: TGTGCCAGCAGCGGGGACGGGAGCACAGATACGCAGTATTTT. Amino acids: CASSGDGSTDTQYF. The chain couples TRBV9 to TRBJ2-3; D may correspond to TRBD1 or TRBD2 (5 bases each). The germline V gene encodes CDR1 SGDLS and CDR2 YYNGEE. Trimming shortened V by 3 bases and J by 0 bases, and 8 bases separated the two germline ends. This CDR3 comprises 14 residues.

The chain has TRBV29-1 and TRBJ1-2; tentatively, D is TRBD1 (6 bases). V was shortened by 1 base and J by 1 base, with 16 bases between the two germline ends. This CDR3 region has 16 residues. CDR1 is SQVTM, CDR2 ANQGSEA, per germline. CDR3 bases: TGCAGCGTTGAAGGCCAGGGGATAGCGAATAACTATGGCTACACCTTC. Its protein is CSVEGQGIANNYGYTF.

The CDR3 reads CASSVSGANTGELFF. In DNA, the CDR3 is TGTGCCAGCAGTGTAAGCGGAGCGAACACCGGGGAGCTGTTTTTT. The V and J genes are TRBV6-1 and TRBJ2-2; tentatively, D is TRBD2 (5 bases). The V and J ends lost 4 bases and 0 bases respectively, with 9 bases between them. CDR3 length equals 15 residues. Germline-derived CDR1 and CDR2 are MNHNS and SASEGT.

The CDR3 DNA reads TGTGCCAGCTCCCCCCCCTCGAGCTCCTACAATGAGCAGTTCTTC. Protein: CASSPPSSSYNEQFF. The chain uses TRBV18 and TRBJ2-1; D remains unclear. V shed 6 bases and J shed 0 bases, with 12 bases lying between them. The CDR3 covers 15 residues. Looked up from germline, CDR1 is KGHSH and CDR2 is LQKENI.

A word on this clone: The same CDR3 is also encoded by other DNA sequences in this sample. This sequence joins TRBV7-9 and TRBJ2-6; a possible D gene is TRBD2 (5 bases). CDR1 is SEHNR, CDR2 FQNEAQ, per germline (reference sequence). This CDR3 spans 15 amino acids. Trimming cost V 5 bases and J 2 bases, with 10 bases left between them. CDR3 residues: CASSPRVPGANVLTF. CDR3 sequence (DNA): TGTGCCAGCAGCCCGAGGGTCCCTGGGGCCAACGTCCTGACTTTC.

This clone was recorded only once. The chain carries TRBV4-1 and TRBJ1-6; TRBD1 matches at 8 bases. The CDR3 totals 20 residues. CDR1 is MGHRA, CDR2 YSYEKL, per germline. V gave up 0 bases and J gave up 0 bases; unmatched junction bases: 10. This chain's CDR3 is CASSQENFGTGSSYNSPLHF. CDR3 bases: TGCGCCAGCAGCCAAGAGAATTTCGGGACAGGCAGCTCCTATAATTCACCCCTCCACTTT.

This chain uses TRBV10-3 with TRBJ1-1; 7 positions match TRBD1. V was pared by 0 bases and J by 6 bases, with 4 bases of the junction left unmatched. Germline CDR1 and CDR2: ENHRY and SYGVKD. This CDR3 has 14 amino acids. This CDR3 is CAISESQGVPEAFF. CDR3 DNA: TGTGCCATCAGTGAGTCTCAGGGGGTCCCTGAAGCTTTCTTT.

The chain employs TRBV19 and TRBJ1-1; the match to TRBD1 covers 7 bases. Germline-derived CDR1 and CDR2 are LNHDA and SQIVND (reference sequence). V lost 5 bases, J lost 5 bases, and 11 bases stayed unmatched. There are 15 residues in the CDR3. CDR3 DNA: TGTGCCAGTAGTTTCCCCGACAGGGAGGGGACTGAAGCTTTCTTT. Its protein is CASSFPDREGTEAFF.

This rearrangement joins TRBV11-2 to TRBJ1-1; TRBD1 is a possible D gene (5 bases). The CDR3 has 15 amino acids. CDR1 is SGHAT and CDR2 is FQNNGV in the germline V gene. Between the trimmed V and J ends, which lost 1 base and 4 bases, there was a span of 13 bases. CDR3 residues: CASSLVSGGSTEAFF. The CDR3 bases are TGTGCCAGCAGCTTAGTATCGGGGGGTAGCACTGAAGCTTTCTTT.

The chain uses TRBV10-3 and TRBJ1-6; TRBD1 might be the D (5 bases). Germline loops: CDR1 ENHRY, CDR2 SYGVKD. The germline V and J ends were trimmed by 7 bases and 8 bases, with 12 bases remaining between them. This CDR3 region has 13 residues. As DNA, the CDR3 is TGTGCCATCAAAGAGGGGCCGGATTCACCCCTCCACTTT. As protein: CAIKEGPDSPLHF.

This chain joins TRBV7-3 and TRBJ2-1; 12 nucleotides match TRBD2. J lost 4 bases, V lost 5 bases, and 3 bases had no gene match. Germline CDR1 is SGHTA and CDR2 is FQGTGA. This CDR3 is 15 amino acids long. CDR3 nucleotide sequence: TGTGCCAGCAGCCCCCTAGCGGGGGGGTACAATGAGCAGTTCTTC. Protein sequence: CASSPLAGGYNEQFF.

The chain joins TRBV5-1 to TRBJ2-7; 9 bases are shared with TRBD2. V lost 0 bases to trimming and J lost 1 base; unmatched junction nucleotides: 8. There are 17 residues in the CDR3. Germline V lookup: CDR1 SGHRS, CDR2 YFSETQ. The CDR3 spells CASSLVSGSSGSYEQYF. CDR3 coding DNA: TGCGCCAGCAGCTTGGTTAGCGGGAGCTCAGGGTCCTACGAGCAGTACTTC.

The chain couples TRBV18 to TRBJ1-3; TRBD1 is a possible D gene (5 bases). This CDR3 has 15 residues. Germline CDR1 and CDR2: KGHSH and LQKENI. V gave up 2 bases and J gave up 1 base, with 9 bases separating them. CDR3 region: CASSPAAGSGNTIYF. CDR3 DNA: TGTGCCAGCTCACCAGCTGCAGGGTCTGGAAACACCATATATTTT. The full variable domain, in which reference TRBV18 and TRBJ1-3 provide the parts outside the CDR3, is NAGVMQNPRHLVRRRGQEARLRCSPMKGHSHVYWYRQLPEEGLKFMVYLQKENIIDESGMPKERFSAEFPKEGPSILRIQQVVRGDSAAYFCASSPAAGSGNTIYFGEGSWLTVV.

The J gene is TRBJ1-4, the V gene TRBV28, with TRBD1 identical over 9 bases. This CDR3 contains 14 residues. In germline, CDR1 is MDHEN, CDR2 SYDVKM. V gave up 6 bases and J gave up 6 bases; unmatched junction bases: 5. The CDR3: CASSSGTGYEKLFF. Here the CDR3 DNA reads TGTGCCAGCAGCTCCGGGACAGGGTATGAAAAACTGTTTTTT.